One and the same sample provided the 21 T cell receptor beta chains below, sequenced in a study of blood T cell repertoires in COVID-19. Sequenced by immunoSEQ multiplex PCR; TCRdb stores in-frame clones only, minus some. The data contain some 140,000 clones, roughly 79% of them singletons. Sequenced input: peripheral blood. The source of these receptors is a human donor in a cohort sampled during active COVID-19.

CDR3: CASSLEFEAYEQYF. DNA of the CDR3: TGTGCCAGCAGCTTAGAGTTTGAGGCCTACGAGCAGTACTTC. The chain joins TRBV7-8 to TRBJ2-7; D gene uncertain. The CDR3 consists of 14 residues. Germline-derived CDR1 and CDR2 are SGHVS and FQNEAQ. Trimming pared 1 base from V and 2 bases from J, leaving 9 bases between.

V gene TRBV5-1 combines with J gene TRBJ2-1; tentative D call: TRBD2 (6 bases). Trimming pared 4 bases from V and 4 bases from J, leaving 21 bases between. Germline values: CDR1 SGHRS, CDR2 YFSETQ. There are 17 residues in the CDR3. The CDR3 reads CASSLNSWDSLYNEQFF. DNA for the CDR3: TGCGCCAGCAGCCTAAATTCGTGGGACTCCCTATACAATGAGCAGTTCTTC.

V usage is TRBV28 and J usage is TRBJ1-1; D gene ambiguous. This CDR3 region has 14 residues. Germline loops: CDR1 MDHEN, CDR2 SYDVKM. The V gene lost 8 bases and the J gene lost 6 bases, with 19 bases spanning the gap. The DNA for the CDR3 is TGTGCCAGCGAACAGCAGTTCCCCAATCCTGAAGCTTTCTTT. Translation gives CASEQQFPNPEAFF. Looking up the rest from reference TRBV28 and TRBJ1-1 gives the full variable domain: DVKVTQSSRYLVKRTGEKVFLECVQDMDHENMFWYRQDPGLGLRLIYFSYDVKMKEKGDIPEGYSVSREKKERFSLILESASTNQTSMYLCASEQQFPNPEAFFGQGTRLTVV.

This chain links TRBV28 with TRBJ1-1, with TRBD1 matching 12 bases. The CDR3 spans 16 residues. Germline V gene data show CDR1 as MDHEN and CDR2 as SYDVKM. V lost 5 bases, J lost 5 bases, and 9 bases stayed unmatched. CDR3 loop: CASSLWGDRGLTEAFF. The CDR3 bases are TGTGCCAGCAGTCTCTGGGGGGACAGGGGGCTGACTGAAGCTTTCTTT.

This chain links TRBV27 with TRBJ2-7; D may be TRBD1 (5 bases). V lost 3 bases, J lost 0 bases, and 9 bases lay in between. The germline V gene has CDR1 MNHEY and CDR2 SMNVEV (reference sequence). CDR3 length: 14 amino acids. The CDR3 is CASSFTGYSYEQYF. The CDR3 DNA reads as TGTGCCAGCAGTTTCACAGGCTACTCCTACGAGCAGTACTTC.

About this clone itself: A much larger clone sits a single nucleotide away, making a read error possible. Other DNA sequences of this sample code for an identical CDR3. The gene calls are TRBV6-1 and TRBJ1-5; 7 nucleotides line up with TRBD1. Germline V gene sequence: CDR1 MNHNS, CDR2 SASEGT. The length of the CDR3 is 16 residues. V gave up 4 bases and J gave up 0 bases; unmatched junction bases: 6. CDR3 bases: TGTGCCAGCAGTGGGAACAGGGGCTCTAGCAATCAGCCCCAGCATTTT. Amino acids: CASSGNRGSSNQPQHF.

The chain uses TRBV18 and TRBJ1-1; unclear D gene. This CDR3 has 15 residues. Deletions cut 3 bases from V and 1 base from J, with 12 bases between. The germline V gene encodes CDR1 KGHSH and CDR2 LQKENI. The CDR3 loop reads CASSPGLERNTEAFF. The CDR3 nucleotides are TGTGCCAGCTCACCGGGTTTGGAGAGGAACACTGAAGCTTTCTTT.

With regard to this clone: Germline is not matched at one junction end, which may reflect a read error. The rearrangement links TRBV28 to TRBJ2-7; TRBD2 might be the D (6 bases). Germline V gives CDR1 MDHEN, CDR2 SYDVKM. CDR3 length: 12 residues. CDR3 bases: TGTGCCAGCAGTTTACGCGGCGGGGACTTGGACTTC. Translation: CASSLRGGDLDF.

The chain joins TRBV11-2 to TRBJ2-3; tentatively, D is TRBD1 (6 bases). CDR3 length: 14 residues. V gave up 6 bases and J gave up 1 base, with 11 bases separating them. Germline V gene lookup returns CDR1 SGHAT and CDR2 FQNNGV. The CDR3 DNA follows: TGTGCCAGCAGGTGGGGGCCGGGCACAGATACGCAGTATTTT. It specifies CASRWGPGTDTQYF.

The V call is TRBV19, the J call TRBJ2-7; maybe TRBD1 (5 bases). The V gene lost 4 bases and the J gene lost 3 bases, with 16 bases spanning the gap. In germline, CDR1 is LNHDA, CDR2 SQIVND (reference sequence). The CDR3 has 15 residues. The CDR3 loop reads CASSKNWAGYYEQYF. CDR3 coding DNA: TGTGCCAGTAGTAAAAATTGGGCAGGGTACTACGAGCAGTACTTC.

This chain connects TRBV7-9 to TRBJ2-7; 9 bases agree with TRBD1. Germline V gives CDR1 SEHNR, CDR2 FQNEAQ (reference sequence). V was clipped by 5 bases and J by 2 bases; unmatched bases: 7. The CDR3 is made up of 15 amino acids. The CDR3 bases are TGTGCCAGCAGCCCGGGACAGGGTCCTACCTACGAGCAGTACTTC. This codes for CASSPGQGPTYEQYF. Looking up the rest from reference TRBV7-9 and TRBJ2-7 gives the full variable domain: DTGVSQNPRHKITKRGQNVTFRCDPISEHNRLYWYRQTLGQGPEFLTYFQNEAQLEKSRLLSDRFSAERPKGSFSTLEIQRTEQGDSAMYLCASSPGQGPTYEQYFGPGTRLTVT.

The chain links TRBV6-1 to TRBJ2-5; D may be TRBD1 (5 bases). Looked up from germline, CDR1 is MNHNS and CDR2 is SASEGT. V was cut by 2 bases and J by 1 base, with 11 bases left in between. CDR3 size: 15 residues. DNA of the CDR3: TGTGCCAGCAGTGAATCGCAAGGGGCCCAAGAGACCCAGTACTTC. Translation: CASSESQGAQETQYF.

The chain recombines TRBV5-1 with TRBJ1-2, with TRBD1 matching 8 bases. The V gene's germline CDR1 is SGHRS and CDR2 YFSETQ. V was clipped by 3 bases and J by 7 bases; unmatched bases: 2. This CDR3 is 12 amino acids long. The CDR3 sequence: CASSYDRGGYTF. The DNA of the CDR3 is TGCGCCAGCAGCTACGACAGGGGTGGCTACACCTTC.

The rearrangement joins TRBV7-9 to TRBJ1-4, with no clear D. The CDR3 loop spans 13 amino acids. Trimming stripped 6 bases from V and 8 bases from J, with 13 bases between. Germline V CDR1 and CDR2: SEHNR, FQNEAQ (reference sequence). The CDR3, as DNA: TGTGCCAGCAGACGCGGGGATGGGGAAAAACTGTTTTTT. Amino acids: CASRRGDGEKLFF.

The chain joins TRBV5-5 to TRBJ2-3; D possibly corresponds to TRBD2 (5 bases). The V gene lost 3 bases and the J gene lost 0 bases, with 17 bases spanning the gap. CDR3 size: 17 residues. Germline lookup yields CDR1 SGHKS and CDR2 YYEKEE (reference sequence). CDR3 residues: CASSSRDVGLSTDTQYF. In DNA form, the CDR3 reads TGTGCCAGCAGCTCCAGAGATGTAGGACTTAGCACAGATACGCAGTATTTT.

The chain employs TRBV18 and TRBJ2-7, with 9 positions matching TRBD1. The CDR3 is made up of 15 amino acids. The germline gives CDR1 KGHSH, CDR2 LQKENI. J was trimmed by 0 bases and V by 5 bases; bases with no gene match: 5. The DNA for the CDR3 is TGTGCCAGCTCATCCCGGGACAGGGTCTCCTACGAGCAGTACTTC. Amino acid sequence: CASSSRDRVSYEQYF.

The rearrangement joins TRBV29-1 to TRBJ1-6; perhaps TRBD1 as D (5 bases). The V end was cut by 6 bases, the J end by 5 bases, with 14 bases between. The CDR3 loop spans 14 amino acids. Per germline, CDR1 SQVTM and CDR2 ANQGSEA. The CDR3, as DNA: TGCAGCGTGAGAAGCTCGGGGGATAATTCACCCCTCCACTTT. It is translated as CSVRSSGDNSPLHF. Full variable domain (missing parts from reference TRBV29-1 and TRBJ1-6): SAVISQKPSRDICQRGTSLTIQCQVDSQVTMMFWYRQQPGQSLTLIATANQGSEATYESGFVIDKFPISRPNLTFSTLTVSNMSPEDSSIYLCSVRSSGDNSPLHFGNGTRLTVT.

This chain joins TRBV10-1 and TRBJ2-3; 8 positions agree with TRBD2. The V and J ends lost 6 bases and 3 bases, in that order; junction bases with no gene match: 5. This CDR3 region has 14 residues. Germline loops: CDR1 WNHNN, CDR2 SYGVQD (reference sequence). CDR3 amino acids: CASSGLAATDTQYF. CDR3 DNA: TGCGCCAGCAGCGGACTAGCTGCGACAGATACGCAGTATTTT.

J is TRBJ2-5 and V is TRBV12-3 or TRBV12-4; tentatively, D is TRBD1 (5 bases). The CDR3 sequence is 13 residues long. Trimming took 5 bases from V and 1 from J, leaving 8 bases between them. CDR3 sequence: CASSRRVQETQYF. In DNA, the CDR3 is TGTGCCAGCAGTCGCAGGGTCCAAGAGACCCAGTACTTC.

This chain joins TRBV20-1 and TRBJ2-1, with a weak D call TRBD1 (6 bases). Germline V gene sequence: CDR1 DFQATT, CDR2 SNEGSKA (reference sequence). Trimming shortened V by 1 base and J by 10 bases, and 8 bases separated the two germline ends. The CDR3 runs 11 residues. The CDR3 is CSARAGTEQFF. The CDR3 nucleotides are TGCAGTGCTAGAGCCGGGACAGAGCAGTTCTTC.

The chain employs TRBV27 and TRBJ2-7; 11 positions match TRBD1. With V trimmed by 7 bases and J by 4 bases, 6 bases remained unmatched. CDR3 length: 14 amino acids. Germline V lookup: CDR1 MNHEY, CDR2 SMNVEV (reference sequence). The DNA of the CDR3 is TGTGCCAGCACTACCGGGACAGGGGGGTACGAGCAGTACTTC. Amino acid sequence: CASTTGTGGYEQYF.